This is a list of T cell receptor beta chains from one sample in a study of T-cell memory formation after mild COVID-19. Each CDR3 protein is one row after TCRdb ran MiXCR on the 5' RACE reads. This table holds under 700,000 distinct CDR3 sequences, approximately 20% found once. Material: PBMCs or a T cell subset sorted from them (not recorded which). These receptor sequences come from an adult woman who had mild COVID-19 (a few samples of this study predate the infection). Cell type and time point are not known. CDR3s include the opening cysteine and the closing phenylalanine or tryptophan. The order of the fields is CDR3 length, V gene, clone size, J gene, D gene, CDR3 protein, CDR3 DNA. A D gene is named only where the DNA matches it firmly. Clone size, where shown, is once, few, many, or a class for clones that have expanded.

cdr3_length: 15; v_call: TRBV20-1; clone_size: few; j_call: TRBJ2-7; d_call: NA; cdr3_aa: CSARAIEGNAYEQYF; cdr3_nt: TGCAGTGCTAGAGCAATCGAAGGCAATGCCTACGAGCAGTACTTC
cdr3_length: 18; v_call: TRBV20-1; clone_size: NA; j_call: TRBJ2-7; d_call: TRBD2; cdr3_aa: CSARVRPGEREDPYEQYF; cdr3_nt: TGCAGTGCTAGAGTTCGTCCGGGTGAGCGGGAGGACCCCTACGAGCAGTACTTC
cdr3_length: 15; v_call: TRBV7-8; clone_size: NA; j_call: TRBJ1-1; d_call: TRBD1; cdr3_aa: CASSSLDRWDTEAFF; cdr3_nt: TGTGCCAGCAGCTCCCTGGACAGGTGGGACACTGAAGCTTTCTTT
cdr3_length: 17; v_call: TRBV4-2; clone_size: NA; j_call: TRBJ1-5; d_call: NA; cdr3_aa: CASSQESGFVGNQPQHF; cdr3_nt: TGTGCCAGCAGCCAAGAGAGTGGGTTTGTAGGCAATCAGCCCCAGCATTTT
cdr3_length: 12; v_call: TRBV29-1; clone_size: NA; j_call: TRBJ2-7; d_call: NA; cdr3_aa: CSVAGVLGEQYF; cdr3_nt: TGCAGCGTTGCAGGGGTCTTGGGCGAGCAGTACTTC
cdr3_length: 12; v_call: TRBV30; clone_size: NA; j_call: TRBJ1-1; d_call: NA; cdr3_aa: CAWNPSNTEAFF; cdr3_nt: TGTGCCTGGAACCCGAGTAACACTGAAGCTTTCTTT
cdr3_length: 15; v_call: TRBV7-8; clone_size: medium-sized; j_call: TRBJ2-3; d_call: TRBD2; cdr3_aa: CASSPRNSGTDTQYF; cdr3_nt: TGTGCCAGCAGCCCCAGAAATAGCGGGACAGATACGCAGTATTTT
cdr3_length: 14; v_call: TRBV3-1; clone_size: NA; j_call: TRBJ2-1; d_call: TRBD2; cdr3_aa: CASSLGSGGDEQFF; cdr3_nt: TGTGCCAGCAGCCTCGGGAGCGGGGGCGATGAGCAGTTCTTC
cdr3_length: 14; v_call: TRBV6-5; clone_size: NA; j_call: TRBJ2-4; d_call: TRBD1; cdr3_aa: CASSYRTGENIQYF; cdr3_nt: TGTGCCAGCAGTTACCGGACAGGGGAGAACATTCAGTACTTC
cdr3_length: 14; v_call: TRBV30; clone_size: NA; j_call: TRBJ2-7; d_call: TRBD1; cdr3_aa: CAWSTGTGAYEQYF; cdr3_nt: TGTGCCTGGAGTACTGGGACAGGGGCCTACGAGCAGTACTTC
cdr3_length: 15; v_call: TRBV6-2/TRBV6-3; clone_size: many; j_call: TRBJ2-6; d_call: TRBD2; cdr3_aa: CASTRDYSGANVLTF; cdr3_nt: TGTGCCAGCACCCGGGACTATTCTGGGGCCAACGTCCTGACTTTC
cdr3_length: 17; v_call: TRBV24-1; clone_size: NA; j_call: TRBJ2-3; d_call: TRBD2; cdr3_aa: CATSDIAGGPSTDTQYF; cdr3_nt: TGTGCCACCAGTGATATAGCGGGAGGGCCATCCACAGATACGCAGTATTTT
cdr3_length: 14; v_call: TRBV7-9; clone_size: NA; j_call: TRBJ2-7; d_call: NA; cdr3_aa: CASSFGQTSYEQYF; cdr3_nt: TGTGCCAGCAGCTTTGGACAGACCTCGTACGAGCAGTACTTC
cdr3_length: 16; v_call: TRBV5-5; clone_size: NA; j_call: TRBJ1-5; d_call: TRBD1; cdr3_aa: CASSPAPTGGGQPQHF; cdr3_nt: TGTGCCAGCAGCCCGGCCCCAACAGGGGGTGGTCAGCCCCAGCATTTT
cdr3_length: 11; v_call: TRBV30; clone_size: few; j_call: TRBJ2-3; d_call: NA; cdr3_aa: CAWSFRDTQYF; cdr3_nt: TGTGCCTGGAGCTTCCGAGATACGCAGTATTTT
cdr3_length: 18; v_call: TRBV12-5; clone_size: few; j_call: TRBJ2-1; d_call: TRBD2; cdr3_aa: CASGTPGLGGRRDNEQFF; cdr3_nt: TGTGCTAGTGGGACCCCGGGACTAGGCGGGAGGAGGGACAATGAGCAGTTCTTC
cdr3_length: 10; v_call: TRBV2; clone_size: NA; j_call: TRBJ2-1; d_call: NA; cdr3_aa: CASFLNEQFF; cdr3_nt: TGTGCCAGCTTTCTCAATGAGCAGTTCTTC
cdr3_length: 15; v_call: TRBV6-5; clone_size: few; j_call: TRBJ1-2; d_call: TRBD1; cdr3_aa: CASSYEIRGRDGYTF; cdr3_nt: TGTGCCAGCAGTTACGAGATCAGGGGGCGGGATGGCTACACCTTC
cdr3_length: 16; v_call: TRBV7-9; clone_size: NA; j_call: TRBJ2-1; d_call: NA; cdr3_aa: CASSPQTAHNYNEQFF; cdr3_nt: TGTGCCAGCAGCCCGCAGACAGCCCACAACTACAATGAGCAGTTCTTC
cdr3_length: 12; v_call: TRBV11-3; clone_size: few; j_call: TRBJ2-1; d_call: NA; cdr3_aa: CASSFEGDEQFF; cdr3_nt: TGTGCCAGCAGCTTCGAGGGGGATGAGCAGTTCTTC
cdr3_length: 16; v_call: TRBV7-2; clone_size: NA; j_call: TRBJ2-1; d_call: TRBD2; cdr3_aa: CASSLDDGGAGYEQFF; cdr3_nt: TGTGCCAGCAGCTTAGATGACGGGGGGGCCGGTTATGAGCAGTTCTTC
cdr3_length: 13; v_call: TRBV5-1; clone_size: NA; j_call: TRBJ2-7; d_call: NA; cdr3_aa: CASAPGEGYEQYF; cdr3_nt: TGCGCCAGCGCTCCCGGGGAAGGCTACGAGCAGTACTTC
cdr3_length: 15; v_call: TRBV7-3; clone_size: NA; j_call: TRBJ2-1; d_call: NA; cdr3_aa: CASSLGDSFYNEQFF; cdr3_nt: TGTGCCAGCAGCTTAGGGGATAGCTTCTACAATGAGCAGTTCTTC
cdr3_length: 15; v_call: TRBV4-1; clone_size: NA; j_call: TRBJ1-4; d_call: NA; cdr3_aa: CASSQVETYNEKLFF; cdr3_nt: TGCGCCAGCAGCCAAGTGGAGACATATAATGAAAAACTGTTTTTT
cdr3_length: 15; v_call: TRBV7-3; clone_size: NA; j_call: TRBJ2-3; d_call: TRBD2; cdr3_aa: CASSLRLAGEDTQYF; cdr3_nt: TGTGCCAGCAGCTTAAGACTAGCGGGAGAAGATACGCAGTATTTT
cdr3_length: 14; v_call: TRBV20-1; clone_size: few; j_call: TRBJ2-5; d_call: NA; cdr3_aa: CSARDSSGDETQYF; cdr3_nt: TGCAGTGCTAGAGATAGTTCGGGAGACGAGACCCAGTACTTC
cdr3_length: 16; v_call: TRBV4-2; clone_size: once; j_call: TRBJ1-2; d_call: NA; cdr3_aa: CASSQEGDLFVYGYTF; cdr3_nt: TGTGCCAGCAGCCAAGAGGGGGACCTCTTCGTCTATGGCTACACCTTC
cdr3_length: 13; v_call: TRBV20-1; clone_size: few; j_call: TRBJ1-2; d_call: TRBD1; cdr3_aa: CSARAGTASGYTF; cdr3_nt: TGCAGTGCTAGAGCGGGGACAGCCTCGGGCTACACCTTC
cdr3_length: 11; v_call: TRBV29-1; clone_size: NA; j_call: TRBJ2-3; d_call: NA; cdr3_aa: CSYDRGDTQYF; cdr3_nt: TGCAGCTATGACCGGGGCGATACGCAGTATTTT
cdr3_length: 14; v_call: TRBV6-2/TRBV6-3; clone_size: NA; j_call: TRBJ1-4; d_call: NA; cdr3_aa: CASSYSSDNEKLFF; cdr3_nt: TGTGCCAGCAGTTACTCCTCGGACAATGAAAAACTGTTTTTT
cdr3_length: 11; v_call: TRBV30; clone_size: few; j_call: TRBJ2-3; d_call: NA; cdr3_aa: CAWSMGSTQYF; cdr3_nt: TGTGCCTGGAGTATGGGGTCTACGCAGTATTTT
cdr3_length: 14; v_call: TRBV4-1; clone_size: NA; j_call: TRBJ2-7; d_call: NA; cdr3_aa: CASSPTRGDLEQYF; cdr3_nt: TGCGCCAGCAGCCCCACCCGAGGGGACCTCGAGCAGTACTTC
cdr3_length: 16; v_call: TRBV12-3/TRBV12-4; clone_size: NA; j_call: TRBJ2-1; d_call: TRBD2; cdr3_aa: CASSFPSGVSHNEQFF; cdr3_nt: TGTGCCAGCAGTTTTCCTAGCGGAGTTTCCCACAATGAGCAGTTCTTC
cdr3_length: 13; v_call: TRBV19; clone_size: NA; j_call: TRBJ2-3; d_call: NA; cdr3_aa: CASAPGFSDTQYF; cdr3_nt: TGTGCCAGTGCCCCCGGTTTTTCAGATACGCAGTATTTT
cdr3_length: 15; v_call: TRBV20-1; clone_size: many; j_call: TRBJ2-7; d_call: TRBD1; cdr3_aa: CSARDGQGASYEQYF; cdr3_nt: TGCAGTGCTAGAGATGGGCAGGGGGCATCCTACGAGCAGTACTTC
cdr3_length: 12; v_call: TRBV6-6; clone_size: NA; j_call: TRBJ2-5; d_call: NA; cdr3_aa: CASSSERGTQYF; cdr3_nt: TGTGCCAGCAGTTCCGAGAGGGGGACCCAGTACTTC
cdr3_length: 15; v_call: TRBV6-5; clone_size: few; j_call: TRBJ1-2; d_call: NA; cdr3_aa: CASSYHPREGYGYTF; cdr3_nt: TGTGCCAGCAGTTACCACCCCAGAGAAGGGTATGGCTACACCTTC
cdr3_length: 16; v_call: TRBV12-3/TRBV12-4; clone_size: few; j_call: TRBJ2-5; d_call: TRBD2; cdr3_aa: CASSPTSGRNVETQYF; cdr3_nt: TGTGCCAGCAGTCCAACTAGCGGGAGGAATGTGGAGACCCAGTACTTC
cdr3_length: 15; v_call: TRBV7-2; clone_size: NA; j_call: TRBJ2-1; d_call: TRBD2; cdr3_aa: CASSPGLAMGNEQFF; cdr3_nt: TGTGCCAGCAGCCCAGGACTAGCGATGGGGAATGAGCAGTTCTTC
cdr3_length: 12; v_call: TRBV7-9; clone_size: many; j_call: TRBJ2-3; d_call: NA; cdr3_aa: CASSSSGDTQYF; cdr3_nt: TGTGCCAGCAGCTCCAGCGGGGATACGCAGTATTTT
cdr3_length: 12; v_call: TRBV5-1; clone_size: few; j_call: TRBJ1-4; d_call: NA; cdr3_aa: CASRHRGEKLFF; cdr3_nt: TGCGCCAGCAGGCACCGGGGTGAAAAACTGTTTTTT
cdr3_length: 14; v_call: TRBV20-1; clone_size: NA; j_call: TRBJ1-1; d_call: TRBD1; cdr3_aa: CSAARTGANTEAFF; cdr3_nt: TGCAGTGCGGCTCGGACAGGGGCGAACACTGAAGCTTTCTTT
cdr3_length: 14; v_call: TRBV5-6; clone_size: NA; j_call: TRBJ2-7; d_call: TRBD1; cdr3_aa: CASSPQGAVYEQYF; cdr3_nt: TGTGCCAGCAGCCCACAGGGGGCTGTGTACGAGCAGTACTTC
cdr3_length: 18; v_call: TRBV9; clone_size: NA; j_call: TRBJ2-3; d_call: NA; cdr3_aa: CASSVAPVASTRGDTQYF; cdr3_nt: TGTGCCAGCAGCGTAGCCCCCGTCGCGAGCACCCGGGGAGATACGCAGTATTTT
cdr3_length: 16; v_call: TRBV5-1; clone_size: NA; j_call: TRBJ2-1; d_call: TRBD2; cdr3_aa: CASSRLAEISYNEQFF; cdr3_nt: TGCGCCAGCAGCCGACTAGCGGAGATCTCCTACAATGAGCAGTTCTTC
cdr3_length: 17; v_call: TRBV12-3/TRBV12-4; clone_size: NA; j_call: TRBJ2-3; d_call: NA; cdr3_aa: CASSSDRLAGSTDTQYF; cdr3_nt: TGTGCCAGCAGTTCAGACCGCTTGGCGGGGAGCACAGATACGCAGTATTTT
cdr3_length: 15; v_call: TRBV11-2; clone_size: few; j_call: TRBJ2-2; d_call: NA; cdr3_aa: CASSLGGFNTGELFF; cdr3_nt: TGTGCCAGCAGCTTAGGGGGATTCAACACCGGGGAGCTGTTTTTT
cdr3_length: 15; v_call: TRBV4-1; clone_size: once; j_call: TRBJ2-1; d_call: TRBD2; cdr3_aa: CASSQVISGGAEQFF; cdr3_nt: TGCGCCAGCAGCCAAGTCATAAGCGGGGGGGCTGAGCAGTTCTTC
cdr3_length: 16; v_call: TRBV12-3/TRBV12-4; clone_size: NA; j_call: TRBJ1-1; d_call: TRBD1; cdr3_aa: CASSRSPGQGNTEAFF; cdr3_nt: TGTGCCAGCAGTCGATCCCCGGGACAGGGGAACACTGAAGCTTTCTTT
cdr3_length: 13; v_call: TRBV5-4; clone_size: NA; j_call: TRBJ1-2; d_call: NA; cdr3_aa: CASSSAEGYGYTF; cdr3_nt: TGTGCCAGCAGCTCGGCCGAGGGATATGGCTACACCTTC
cdr3_length: 17; v_call: TRBV12-3/TRBV12-4; clone_size: few; j_call: TRBJ1-1; d_call: TRBD1; cdr3_aa: CASRWTGGASMDTEAFF; cdr3_nt: TGTGCCAGCCGATGGACAGGGGGCGCGAGTATGGACACTGAAGCTTTCTTT
cdr3_length: 15; v_call: TRBV15; clone_size: NA; j_call: TRBJ2-7; d_call: NA; cdr3_aa: CATSRATIASYEQYF; cdr3_nt: TGTGCCACCAGCAGAGCTACGATAGCCTCCTACGAGCAGTACTTC
cdr3_length: 15; v_call: TRBV7-8; clone_size: NA; j_call: TRBJ1-4; d_call: TRBD1; cdr3_aa: CASSLEGQGDEKLFF; cdr3_nt: TGTGCCAGCAGCTTAGAGGGGCAGGGGGACGAAAAACTGTTTTTT
cdr3_length: 11; v_call: TRBV29-1; clone_size: few; j_call: TRBJ2-7; d_call: NA; cdr3_aa: CSVAGGGNRYF; cdr3_nt: TGCAGCGTCGCCGGTGGGGGGAACCGGTACTTC
cdr3_length: 18; v_call: TRBV18; clone_size: few; j_call: TRBJ1-4; d_call: NA; cdr3_aa: CASSITTGFAGTNEKLFF; cdr3_nt: TGTGCCAGCTCAATCACGACAGGCTTTGCAGGGACTAATGAAAAACTGTTTTTT
cdr3_length: 12; v_call: TRBV6-1; clone_size: NA; j_call: TRBJ1-1; d_call: NA; cdr3_aa: CASRGSGAGAFF; cdr3_nt: TGTGCCAGCAGGGGAAGTGGGGCAGGAGCTTTCTTT
cdr3_length: 13; v_call: TRBV5-1; clone_size: NA; j_call: TRBJ2-3; d_call: NA; cdr3_aa: CASSLELADTQYF; cdr3_nt: TGCGCCAGCAGCTTGGAACTAGCAGATACGCAGTATTTT
cdr3_length: 11; v_call: TRBV20-1; clone_size: few; j_call: TRBJ1-2; d_call: NA; cdr3_aa: CSPSGDYGYTF; cdr3_nt: TGCAGTCCCTCGGGGGACTATGGCTACACCTTC